A single sample gave rise to the 27 T cell receptor beta chains below, sequenced in a study of blood T cell repertoires in COVID-19. Some clones are missing from TCRdb's copy, which holds only in-frame ones; the method was immunoSEQ multiplex PCR. Of roughly 79,000 clones in the sample, approximately 90% were seen once. Material for sequencing was peripheral blood. The receptors shown here come from a man between 45 and 60 years old with active COVID-19.

V gene TRBV24-1 combines with J gene TRBJ2-5; tentative D call: TRBD2 (6 bases). V lost 5 bases and J 3 bases, leaving 18 bases between the germline ends. Germline CDR1 is KGHDR and CDR2 is SFDVKD. This CDR3 is 16 amino acids long. The CDR3 nucleotides read TGTGCCACCAGTGCCTCGGAAGGCGGGAATAAAGAGACCCAGTACTTC. Its translation is CATSASEGGNKETQYF.

The chain combines TRBV18 with TRBJ2-7, with TRBD2 identical over 8 bases. Trimming took 2 bases from V and 4 from J; bases not matched to a gene: 10. CDR1 is KGHSH and CDR2 is LQKENI in the germline V gene. The CDR3 loop spans 16 amino acids. Here the CDR3 DNA reads TGTGCCAGCTCACCAGGGCCCCCAGCGGGGGCTTACGAGCAGTACTTC. Its translation is CASSPGPPAGAYEQYF.

The genes are TRBV2 and TRBJ2-3; 12 nucleotides match TRBD2. V dropped 6 bases and J dropped 3; count of bases not matched to a gene: 4. The CDR3 is 15 residues long. Looked up from germline, CDR1 is SNHLY and CDR2 is FYNNEI. CDR3 sequence (DNA): TGTGCCAGCAGCGCCGGGACTAGCGGGACAGATACGCAGTATTTT. It codes for CASSAGTSGTDTQYF.

J is TRBJ2-1 and V is TRBV10-3; the match to TRBD2 covers 16 bases. CDR3 size: 17 residues. CDR1 is ENHRY and CDR2 is SYGVKD in the germline V gene. The V segment lost 2 bases and the J segment 9 bases; nucleotides outside the gene matches: 7. The CDR3, as DNA: TGTGCCATCAGTGAGCGAGAGGGACTAGCGGGAGGGGGTGAGCAGTTCTTC. Amino acid sequence: CAISEREGLAGGGEQFF.

The chain combines TRBV5-6 with TRBJ1-2, with 9 bases identical to TRBD1. Germline V gene data show CDR1 as SGHDT and CDR2 as YYEEEE. This CDR3 has 13 amino acids. V trimming: 4 bases; J trimming: 6 bases; junction bases outside the gene matches: 4. CDR3 in DNA: TGTGCCAGCAGCCAAGGGACAGGGAATGGCTACACCTTC. Protein sequence: CASSQGTGNGYTF.

The chain uses TRBV5-1 and TRBJ2-7; 7 bases fit TRBD1. The CDR3 spans 14 residues. Per the germline V gene, CDR1 is SGHRS and CDR2 is YFSETQ. V shed 5 bases and J 2 bases; nucleotides not matched to a gene: 7. CDR3 coding DNA: TGCGCCAGCAGACCGCGTACAGGGGCCTACGAGCAGTACTTC. Encoded protein: CASRPRTGAYEQYF.

This clone was counted only a few times. The chain carries TRBV15 and TRBJ2-7; D unclear. The CDR3 extends over 15 amino acids. V gave up 1 base and J gave up 4 bases, with 14 bases separating them. Germline assignment: CDR1 LNHNV and CDR2 YYDKDF (reference sequence). The DNA of the CDR3 is TGTGCCACCAGCAGAGCTCCATCGCGAGGATACGAGCAGTACTTC. It yields the protein CATSRAPSRGYEQYF.

V is TRBV7-2 and J is TRBJ1-2; D ambiguous. Between the trimmed V and J ends, which lost 3 bases and 11 bases, there was a span of 10 bases. Germline CDR1 reads SGHTA; CDR2 reads FQGNSA. The CDR3 is made up of 11 amino acids. The CDR3 sequence: CASSFLTGYTF. The CDR3 DNA is TGTGCCAGCAGCTTTTTGACCGGGTACACCTTC.

The J gene is TRBJ1-6, the V gene TRBV18; possibly TRBD1 for D (6 bases). The V gene lost 5 bases and the J gene lost 6 bases, with 11 bases spanning the gap. Germline lookup yields CDR1 KGHSH and CDR2 LQKENI. The CDR3 has 14 residues. The CDR3 nucleotides read TGTGCCAGCTCAGAGACAGGACTTAATTCACCCCTCCACTTT. Translated, it gives CASSETGLNSPLHF.

The chain combines TRBV7-2 with TRBJ2-5, with 7 bases identical to TRBD1. The CDR3 length is 14 residues. V was clipped by 5 bases and J by 1 base; unmatched bases: 4. Germline values: CDR1 SGHTA, CDR2 FQGNSA. The CDR3 is CASSQQGPQETQYF. The CDR3 DNA is TGTGCCAGCAGCCAACAGGGGCCCCAAGAGACCCAGTACTTC.

The rearrangement joins TRBV28 to TRBJ1-3; tentatively, D is TRBD1 (5 bases). The CDR3 loop spans 14 amino acids. The ends were cut back, 7 bases at V and 4 bases at J, with 14 bases in the middle. Germline V gene data show CDR1 as MDHEN and CDR2 as SYDVKM. Here the CDR3 reads CASIMGGGGNTIYF. The CDR3 DNA follows: TGTGCCAGCATAATGGGGGGGGGAGGAAACACCATATATTTT.

CDR3 residues: CASSLRTSKYNEQFF. For the CDR3, the DNA is TGTGCCAGCAGTTTGAGGACATCCAAATACAATGAGCAGTTCTTC. The chain couples TRBV27 to TRBJ2-1, with D possibly matching TRBD1 (5 bases). Germline V lookup: CDR1 MNHEY, CDR2 SMNVEV (reference sequence). This CDR3 has 15 amino acids. Between the trimmed V and J ends, which lost 3 bases and 4 bases, there was a span of 13 bases.

The chain joins TRBV19 to TRBJ2-5; 9 bases agree with TRBD2. The V segment lost 5 bases and the J segment 5 bases; nucleotides outside the gene matches: 12. The CDR3 covers 16 residues. Germline V CDR1 and CDR2: LNHDA, SQIVND (reference sequence). CDR3 DNA: TGTGCCAGTAGTCCGGCCCGGCTAGCGGGGAAGGAGACCCAGTACTTC. It yields the protein CASSPARLAGKETQYF.

The rearrangement joins TRBV3-1 (or the pseudogene TRBV3-2) to TRBJ2-2; 8 bases align to TRBD2. The CDR3 covers 14 residues. CDR1 and CDR2 from the germline V gene are LGHDT and YNNKEL (reference sequence). After removal of 1 base from V and 8 bases from J, the junction contained 3 bases not matched to a gene. The CDR3 region has the DNA TGTGCCAGCAGCCAAGCAGCGGGAGTGGGGGAGCTGTTTTTT. Protein: CASSQAAGVGELFF.

CDR3 residues: CASSFQRAPSTDTQYF. For the CDR3, the DNA is TGTGCCAGCAGTTTTCAGAGGGCCCCTAGCACAGATACGCAGTATTTT. The chain carries TRBV7-6 and TRBJ2-3, with a weak D call TRBD2 (5 bases). The CDR3 sequence is 16 residues long. V shed 6 bases and J shed 0 bases, with 16 bases lying between them. CDR1 SGHVS and CDR2 FNYEAQ come from the germline V gene.

The chain recombines TRBV20-1 with TRBJ2-7, with D perhaps TRBD2 (5 bases). Germline V lookup: CDR1 DFQATT, CDR2 SNEGSKA (reference sequence). This CDR3 is 15 amino acids long. Trimming stripped 3 bases from V and 0 bases from J, with 15 bases between. This CDR3 is CSASGVGVGSYEQYF. The CDR3 nucleotides read TGCAGTGCTAGTGGGGTGGGAGTAGGCTCCTACGAGCAGTACTTC.

The V gene is TRBV3-1 (or the pseudogene TRBV3-2), the J gene TRBJ1-5; D is undetermined. V lost 1 base, J lost 0 bases, and 10 bases lay in between. CDR1 and CDR2 (germline): LGHDT, YNNKEL (reference sequence). The CDR3 has 16 amino acids. CDR3 sequence reads: CASSQGSTYSNQPQHF. In DNA form, the CDR3 reads TGTGCCAGCAGCCAAGGGTCCACCTATAGCAATCAGCCCCAGCATTTT.

V usage is TRBV7-2 and J usage is TRBJ1-2, with 8 bases aligning to TRBD1. This CDR3 spans 15 amino acids. The trim removed 4 bases at V and 5 bases at J, leaving 9 bases unmatched. The germline CDR1 and CDR2 sequences are SGHTA and FQGNSA. The CDR3 coding sequence is TGTGCCAGCAGCTCCGGACAGGGAGGAGGGTATGGCTACACCTTC. Amino acid sequence: CASSSGQGGGYGYTF. Variable domain in full (rest from reference TRBV7-2 and TRBJ1-2): GAGVSQSPSNKVTEKGKDVELRCDPISGHTALYWYRQSLGQGLEFLIYFQGNSAPDKSGLPSDRFSAERTGGSVSTLTIQRTQQEDSAVYLCASSSGQGGGYGYTFGSGTRLTVV.

The rearrangement joins TRBV7-9 to TRBJ2-7, with D unclear. The CDR3 runs 11 residues. With 4 bases removed from V and 6 bases from J, the gap between germline ends came to 7 bases. Germline lookup yields CDR1 SEHNR and CDR2 FQNEAQ (reference sequence). Here the CDR3 DNA reads TGTGCCAGCAGCTACAGCCGCGAGCAGTACTTC. It yields the protein CASSYSREQYF.

The rearrangement links TRBV25-1 to TRBJ1-1; D is undetermined. Germline values: CDR1 MGHDK, CDR2 SYGVNS. The V gene lost 1 base and the J gene lost 2 bases, with 2 bases spanning the gap. The CDR3 runs to 12 residues. Written as DNA, the CDR3 is TGTGCCAGCAGTGAATCTAACACTGAAGCTTTCTTT. Translation: CASSESNTEAFF.

This chain uses TRBV11-3 with TRBJ2-7; D gene unclear. The CDR3 is 15 amino acids. V dropped 2 bases and J dropped 0 bases, with 11 bases sitting between them. The germline gives CDR1 SGHNT, CDR2 YENEEA. The CDR3 loop reads CASSLSTALSYEQYF. In DNA form, the CDR3 reads TGTGCCAGCAGCTTAAGTACAGCCCTCTCCTACGAGCAGTACTTC.

The J gene is TRBJ2-1, the V gene TRBV24-1, with TRBD1 as a possible D gene (6 bases). Germline V gene sequence: CDR1 KGHDR, CDR2 SFDVKD. V lost 0 bases and J lost 5, with 7 bases in between. CDR3 size: 14 residues. CDR3 protein: CATSDLYRDNEQFF. The CDR3 DNA sequence: TGTGCCACCAGTGATTTGTACAGGGACAATGAGCAGTTCTTC.

The chain carries TRBV28 and TRBJ2-3; tentatively, D is TRBD1 (6 bases). Germline loops: CDR1 MDHEN, CDR2 SYDVKM. This CDR3 is built from 15 residues. The V end was cut by 5 bases, the J end by 0 bases, with 12 bases between. The CDR3 nucleotides read TGTGCCAGCAGTGGGGGCTCGATTAGCACAGATACGCAGTATTTT. Translation: CASSGGSISTDTQYF.

V and J are TRBV5-1 and TRBJ2-7; TRBD1 is a possible D gene (6 bases). In germline, CDR1 is SGHRS, CDR2 YFSETQ. Trimming shortened V by 2 bases and J by 5 bases, and 8 bases separated the two germline ends. This CDR3 comprises 12 residues. The DNA of the CDR3 is TGCGCCAGCAGCTTATCAGGGGACGAGCAGTACTTC. It is translated as CASSLSGDEQYF.

This clone showed up just a few times. This chain connects TRBV19 to TRBJ1-1, with D possibly matching TRBD1 (5 bases). The V end lost 3 bases, the J end lost 4 bases, and 15 bases lay between the germline ends. This CDR3 is 15 amino acids long. CDR1 LNHDA and CDR2 SQIVND come from the germline V gene (reference sequence). The CDR3 bases are TGTGCCAGTAGTATCGGCACAGGCATCGGCACTGAAGCTTTCTTT. Protein sequence: CASSIGTGIGTEAFF.

The chain couples TRBV5-4 to TRBJ1-3; possibly TRBD1 for D (5 bases). The CDR3 covers 15 residues. Trimming left V 0 bases short and J 6 bases short, with 13 bases between. Germline lookup yields CDR1 SGHNT and CDR2 YYREEE (reference sequence). The CDR3 spells CASSLAGVGENTIYF. The CDR3 DNA is TGTGCCAGCAGCTTGGCAGGAGTAGGGGAAAACACCATATATTTT.

The gene calls are TRBV5-5 and TRBJ1-6; a weak D match, TRBD1 (6 bases). CDR1 and CDR2 (germline): SGHKS, YYEKEE (reference sequence). The CDR3 runs to 17 residues. V lost 2 bases to trimming and J lost 7 bases, with 19 bases between them. For the CDR3, the DNA is TGTGCCAGCAGCTTAGGGGGAAGGCTGGGAGCAAATTCACCCCTCCACTTT. Protein product: CASSLGGRLGANSPLHF.